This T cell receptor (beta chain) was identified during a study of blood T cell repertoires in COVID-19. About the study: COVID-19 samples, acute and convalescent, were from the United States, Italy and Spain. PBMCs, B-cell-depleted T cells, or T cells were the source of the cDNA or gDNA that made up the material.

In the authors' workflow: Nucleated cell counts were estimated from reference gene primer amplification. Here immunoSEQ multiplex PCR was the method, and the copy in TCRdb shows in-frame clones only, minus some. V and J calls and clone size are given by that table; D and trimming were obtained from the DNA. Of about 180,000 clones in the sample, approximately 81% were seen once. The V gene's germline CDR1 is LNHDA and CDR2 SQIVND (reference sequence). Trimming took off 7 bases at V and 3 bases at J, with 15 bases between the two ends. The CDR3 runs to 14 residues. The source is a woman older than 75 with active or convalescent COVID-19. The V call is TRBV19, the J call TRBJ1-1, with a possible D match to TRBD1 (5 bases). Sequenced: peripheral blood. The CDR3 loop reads CASKKGPSYTEAFF. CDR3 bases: TGTGCCAGTAAGAAGGGGCCCTCCTACACTGAAGCTTTCTTT.